This T cell receptor beta chain was identified in a study of cytomegalovirus exposure and HLA in healthy donors. About the research overall: The Caucasian-associated ancestry cluster contained more than 75% of the roughly 370 genotyped donors. Regarding the study as a whole: In a later analysis, compared with equally common non-associated chains, HLA-associated beta chains were more expanded. A previous analysis found most TCR beta V segments productive roughly 87% or roughly 30% of the time.

This clone was recorded once. Antigen: not known. This PCR relied on a set of 60 Vbeta primers and 13 Jbeta primers. Repertoires were generated with immunoSEQ multiplex PCR, while TCRdb's copy carries only in-frame clones and drops some. The sample holds 150,000 to 200,000 clones, around 79% seen once. Material for sequencing was PBMCs. This sequence originates from a girl aged 5-17 years in good health and CMV-seropositive.

Here the CDR3 reads CASSPGGLGANVLTF. CDR3 sequence (DNA): TGTGCCAGCAGTCCAGGGGGCCTTGGGGCCAACGTCCTGACTTTC. This chain connects TRBV9 to TRBJ2-6, with 8 bases matching TRBD1. This CDR3 has 15 amino acids. From germline, CDR1 is SGDLS and CDR2 YYNGEE. After removal of 5 bases from V and 3 bases from J, the junction contained 4 bases not matched to a gene.